Each of the 22 T cell receptor beta chains below was sequenced from the same sample in a study of a mutant IDH1 vaccine in newly diagnosed glioma. Documented time point: week 23, last vaccination. Alongside topical imiquimod, each dose of vaccine comprised 300 ug of mutant IDH1 20-mer peptide. Libraries were prepared by immunoSEQ multiplex PCR; TCRdb keeps only in-frame clonotypes and omits some of them. The sample contains 88,000 or so clones, approximately 85% of which appear only once. Their recognized antigens are unknown. Sample: PBMCs, taken from a glioma patient whose treatment included an IDH1 peptide vaccine. All receptors come from a man aged 25-45 years with glioma. Some clones in this sample may be carry-over from other donors' samples.

This chain connects TRBV7-9 to TRBJ2-1; 10 positions match TRBD2. V lost 0 bases and J lost 4; bases outside the gene matches: 3. The CDR3 has 16 amino acids. Germline values: CDR1 SEHNR, CDR2 FQNEAQ (reference sequence). Here the CDR3 DNA reads TGTGCCAGCAGCTTAGCCCGGACTAGCGGATACAATGAGCAGTTCTTC. It yields the protein CASSLARTSGYNEQFF.

The rearrangement uses TRBV19 and TRBJ1-6; the D is unclear. Germline V lookup: CDR1 LNHDA, CDR2 SQIVND (reference sequence). This CDR3 is 16 amino acids long. The germline V and J ends were trimmed by 6 bases and 7 bases, with 19 bases remaining between them. DNA of the CDR3: TGTGCCAGTAGATTGACCCCGACCAGTTCAAATTCACCCCTCCACTTT. It specifies CASRLTPTSSNSPLHF.

The chain carries TRBV7-2 and TRBJ2-7, with 10 bases aligning to TRBD2. The trim removed 5 bases at V and 2 bases at J, leaving 3 bases unmatched. The CDR3 loop spans 14 amino acids. Per the germline V gene, CDR1 is SGHTA and CDR2 is FQGNSA. In nucleotides, the CDR3 is TGTGCCAGCAGCCTCAGCGGGGGGGCCTACGAGCAGTACTTC. Translation: CASSLSGGAYEQYF. The whole variable domain, filled in from reference TRBV7-2 and TRBJ2-7, reads GAGVSQSPSNKVTEKGKDVELRCDPISGHTALYWYRQSLGQGLEFLIYFQGNSAPDKSGLPSDRFSAERTGGSVSTLTIQRTQQEDSAVYLCASSLSGGAYEQYFGPGTRLTVT.

This chain uses TRBV7-9 with TRBJ1-1; D is uncertain. CDR3 length equals 13 residues. The germline CDR1 and CDR2 sequences are SEHNR and FQNEAQ (reference sequence). Trimming took off 3 bases at V and 2 bases at J, with 7 bases between the two ends. CDR3 amino acids: CASSLPSNTEAFF. The DNA for the CDR3 is TGTGCCAGCAGCTTGCCAAGCAACACTGAAGCTTTCTTT.

V usage is TRBV19 and J usage is TRBJ2-3; TRBD1 matches 8 bases. CDR3 length: 17 amino acids. Germline CDR1 and CDR2: LNHDA and SQIVND (reference sequence). The trim removed 4 bases at V and 3 bases at J, leaving 12 bases unmatched. CDR3 coding DNA: TGTGCCAGTAGTACCGGGACAGGCTACCGTGTGACAGATACGCAGTATTTT. It encodes CASSTGTGYRVTDTQYF.

The chain is built from TRBV9 and TRBJ2-2; 11 bases are a match to TRBD2. The germline gives CDR1 SGDLS, CDR2 YYNGEE. V gave up 2 bases and J gave up 4 bases; unmatched junction bases: 7. This CDR3 contains 17 residues. CDR3 amino acids: CASSVVAGGLSTGELFF. CDR3 bases: TGTGCCAGCAGCGTGGTAGCGGGAGGGCTTAGCACCGGGGAGCTGTTTTTT.

The gene calls are TRBV7-9 and TRBJ2-7; 9 bases line up with TRBD1. Germline V CDR1 and CDR2: SEHNR, FQNEAQ (reference sequence). V gave up 3 bases and J gave up 5 bases; unmatched junction bases: 2. The CDR3 sequence is 13 residues long. The CDR3 coding sequence is TGTGCCAGCAGCTTCCGGGACAGGGACGAGCAGTACTTC. Translated: CASSFRDRDEQYF.

The chain uses TRBV30 and TRBJ2-7; TRBD2 agrees at 8 bases. V lost 1 base and J lost 1; bases outside the gene matches: 6. Germline V gene sequence: CDR1 GTSNPN, CDR2 SVGIG (reference sequence). This CDR3 has 15 amino acids. The CDR3 sequence is CAWSAAREVSYEQYF. In nucleotides, the CDR3 is TGTGCCTGGAGTGCGGCGCGGGAGGTATCCTACGAGCAGTACTTC.

The rearrangement uses TRBV13 and TRBJ2-3; 7 nucleotides agree with TRBD2. Trimming cost V 1 base and J 4 bases; bases outside gene matches: 5. Germline CDR1 is PRHDT and CDR2 is FYEKMQ (reference sequence). This CDR3 is 15 amino acids long. In DNA, the CDR3 is TGTGCCAGCAGCTTAGAGTGGGGGGGTGCAGATACGCAGTATTTT. Its translation is CASSLEWGGADTQYF.

The chain employs TRBV28 and TRBJ1-2, with 9 bases fitting TRBD1. Trimming at V came to 5 bases and at J to 6 bases, leaving 10 bases not matched to a gene. This CDR3 is 15 amino acids long. Germline values: CDR1 MDHEN, CDR2 SYDVKM. CDR3 residues: CASSPGTGWIHGYTF. In DNA form, the CDR3 reads TGTGCCAGCAGTCCCGGGACAGGGTGGATCCATGGCTACACCTTC.

The V gene is TRBV27, the J gene TRBJ1-1, with 7 nucleotides matching TRBD1. The CDR3 sequence is 14 residues long. Trimming at V came to 5 bases and at J to 5 bases, leaving 8 bases not matched to a gene. Per the germline V gene, CDR1 is MNHEY and CDR2 is SMNVEV (reference sequence). Here the CDR3 reads CASSVDRARTEAFF. The DNA of the CDR3 is TGTGCCAGCAGTGTCGACAGGGCGAGGACTGAAGCTTTCTTT.

V is TRBV29-1 and J is TRBJ1-1, with D possibly TRBD1 on 5 matching bases. The CDR3 is 13 amino acids. V lost 5 bases to trimming and J lost 0 bases, with 10 bases between them. Germline V gives CDR1 SQVTM, CDR2 ANQGSEA. CDR3 protein: CSVRGPMNTEAFF. DNA of the CDR3: TGCAGCGTTAGGGGACCTATGAACACTGAAGCTTTCTTT.

The chain links TRBV7-2 to TRBJ1-2; D remains unclear. The CDR3 sequence is 14 residues long. V was trimmed by 5 bases and J by 5 bases, leaving 15 bases between them. Germline-derived CDR1 and CDR2 are SGHTA and FQGNSA. CDR3 residues: CASSADPRGYGYTF. As DNA, the CDR3 is TGTGCCAGCAGCGCAGACCCTCGAGGGTATGGCTACACCTTC. Drawing the rest from reference TRBV7-2 and TRBJ1-2, the complete variable domain is GAGVSQSPSNKVTEKGKDVELRCDPISGHTALYWYRQSLGQGLEFLIYFQGNSAPDKSGLPSDRFSAERTGGSVSTLTIQRTQQEDSAVYLCASSADPRGYGYTFGSGTRLTVV.

The rearrangement links TRBV5-1 to TRBJ2-4; D is perhaps TRBD1 (5 bases). The CDR3 covers 14 residues. Germline V gene lookup returns CDR1 SGHRS and CDR2 YFSETQ. The germline V and J ends were trimmed by 4 bases and 10 bases, with 18 bases remaining between them. CDR3 nucleotide sequence: TGCGCCAGCAGCCTGCAGGCTGGCACAGGAATTCAGTACTTC. It yields the protein CASSLQAGTGIQYF.

CDR3 nucleotide sequence: TGTGCCAGCAGTCCGGACAGCCCGAACTATGGCTACACCTTC. Amino acid sequence: CASSPDSPNYGYTF. The chain is built from TRBV27 and TRBJ1-2; TRBD1 might be the D (6 bases). The CDR3 totals 14 residues. CDR1 and CDR2 (germline): MNHEY, SMNVEV (reference sequence). With 5 bases removed from V and 2 bases from J, the gap between germline ends came to 12 bases.

J is TRBJ1-2 and V is TRBV6-5; a weak D match, TRBD1 (6 bases). The V end was cut by 2 bases, the J end by 4 bases, with 11 bases between. The CDR3 totals 14 residues. Germline V gene data show CDR1 as MNHEY and CDR2 as SVGAGI. The CDR3 bases are TGTGCCAGCAGTTACACGGACAGCCCCTATGGCTACACCTTC. It encodes CASSYTDSPYGYTF.

The gene calls are TRBV28 and TRBJ2-3; TRBD2 matches at 7 bases. The J segment lost 2 bases and the V segment lost 5 bases, leaving 7 bases of the junction unmatched. CDR3 length: 15 residues. CDR1 is MDHEN and CDR2 is SYDVKM in the germline V gene. Here the CDR3 DNA reads TGTGCCAGCAGTCTCCCCGGGACTAACACAGATACGCAGTATTTT. Translating gives CASSLPGTNTDTQYF.

In this sample, this clone turned up a few times. The chain couples TRBV30 to TRBJ1-6, with no clear D. V lost 0 bases and J lost 6, with 9 bases in between. The CDR3 is 14 amino acids. Germline V gene sequence: CDR1 GTSNPN, CDR2 SVGIG (reference sequence). The CDR3 DNA follows: TGTGCCTGGAGTGTAGGGTACCGTAATTCACCCCTCCACTTT. This translates into CAWSVGYRNSPLHF.

The chain recombines TRBV7-8 with TRBJ1-1; D gene ambiguous. Germline V gene data show CDR1 as SGHVS and CDR2 as FQNEAQ. This CDR3 region has 14 residues. The germline V and J ends were trimmed by 2 bases and 3 bases, with 10 bases remaining between them. CDR3 sequence reads: CASSLSTGDTEAFF. Here the CDR3 DNA reads TGTGCCAGCAGCTTATCGACTGGGGACACTGAAGCTTTCTTT.

This chain joins TRBV9 and TRBJ2-7; 9 bases are a match to TRBD1. With V trimmed by 3 bases and J by 4 bases, 5 bases remained unmatched. Germline loops: CDR1 SGDLS, CDR2 YYNGEE. This CDR3 comprises 14 residues. CDR3 sequence reads: CASSDRDRDYEQYF. The CDR3 region has the DNA TGTGCCAGCAGCGACCGGGACAGGGATTACGAGCAGTACTTC. Filled out from reference TRBV9 and TRBJ2-7, the complete variable domain reads DSGVTQTPKHLITATGQRVTLRCSPRSGDLSVYWYQQSLDQGLQFLIQYYNGEERAKGNILERFSAQQFPDLHSELNLSSLELGDSALYFCASSDRDRDYEQYFGPGTRLTVT.

The chain employs TRBV11-2 and TRBJ2-7; D not certain. Germline lookup yields CDR1 SGHAT and CDR2 FQNNGV. The CDR3 contains 13 residues. Trimming shortened V by 4 bases and J by 7 bases, and 14 bases separated the two germline ends. CDR3 sequence reads: CASSSLRAAEQYF. CDR3 nucleotide sequence: TGTGCCAGCAGCTCTCTAAGGGCGGCGGAGCAGTACTTC.

The chain links TRBV5-6 to TRBJ2-1; tentative D call: TRBD2 (5 bases). V lost 4 bases and J lost 9, with 17 bases in between. CDR3 size: 14 residues. CDR1 and CDR2 from the germline V gene are SGHDT and YYEEEE. This CDR3 reads CASSPRWLRGEQFF. Written as DNA, the CDR3 is TGTGCCAGCAGCCCCAGGTGGCTTCGGGGTGAGCAGTTCTTC.